Given below is one TCR beta chain in context. What it binds is not known. The source of the sample is a study of T cells in localized non-small cell lung cancer. Sequencing was performed with immunoSEQ multiplex PCR; in TCRdb, only in-frame clones are kept and a portion is missing. Counted here are over 25,000 clones, about 90% occurring once; the ten biggest clones make up about 2.2%. With 2 bases clipped from V and 0 bases from J, the junction kept 9 bases outside the gene matches. There are 18 residues in the CDR3. Germline lookup yields CDR1 MNHNS and CDR2 SASEGT. Study results and caveats: Higher blood T cell density went with longer overall survival. Of the tissues analyzed, uninvolved adjacent lung showed maximal T cell clonality, greater than tumor. Among the top 100 tumor clones, a median 57 appeared in adjacent lung. Sequencing, confined to only one tumor region, leaves heterogeneity possible.

The rearrangement joins TRBV6-1 to TRBJ1-5; 8 bases are shared with TRBD1. The sample was peripheral blood, taken before any cancer treatment. This TCR derives from a female donor at least 60 years old with stage I lung adenocarcinoma. The CDR3 nucleotides read TGTGCCAGCAGTGAACCCCCCGGGACAGGTATTAGCAATCAGCCCCAGCATTTT. This sequence encodes CASSEPPGTGISNQPQHF.